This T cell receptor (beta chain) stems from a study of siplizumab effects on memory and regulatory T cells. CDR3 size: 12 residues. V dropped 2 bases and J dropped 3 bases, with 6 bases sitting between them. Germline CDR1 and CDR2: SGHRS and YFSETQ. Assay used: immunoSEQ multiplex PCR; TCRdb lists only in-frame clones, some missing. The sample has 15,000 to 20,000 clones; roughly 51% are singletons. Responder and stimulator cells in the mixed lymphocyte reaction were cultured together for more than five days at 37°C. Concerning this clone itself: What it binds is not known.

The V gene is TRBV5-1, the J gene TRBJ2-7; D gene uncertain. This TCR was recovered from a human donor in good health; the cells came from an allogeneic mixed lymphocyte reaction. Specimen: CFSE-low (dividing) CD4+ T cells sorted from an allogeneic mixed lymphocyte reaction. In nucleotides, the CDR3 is TGCGCCAGCAGCTTAGGAAACTACGAGCAGTACTTC. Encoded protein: CASSLGNYEQYF.